The 5 T cell receptor beta chains given below trace back to one sample, sequenced in a study of OX40 agonist ivuxolimab in advanced cancers. The protocol was immunoSEQ multiplex PCR, while the TCRdb copy is restricted to in-frame clones and leaves out a portion. The repertoire holds around 94,000 clones, with about 90% as singletons. The sequencing here drew on CD4+ or CD8+ T cells sorted from blood, taken in a trial of the OX40 agonist ivuxolimab. These receptors were taken from an adult with an advanced solid tumor such as melanoma, head and neck, liver or kidney cancer.

The chain employs TRBV5-1 and TRBJ1-3, with a possible D match to TRBD1 (6 bases). The CDR3 runs to 18 residues. CDR1 is SGHRS and CDR2 is YFSETQ in the germline V gene. Trimming stripped 4 bases from V and 0 bases from J, with 20 bases between. DNA of the CDR3: TGCGCCAGCAGCCGAGACTTTGGACAGTTAAGCTCTGGAAACACCATATATTTT. Residues: CASSRDFGQLSSGNTIYF.

This clone was counted a single time. The V and J genes are TRBV11-3 and TRBJ2-5; the match to TRBD2 covers 8 bases. Germline values: CDR1 SGHNT, CDR2 YENEEA. Trimming at V came to 0 bases and at J to 5 bases, leaving 17 bases not matched to a gene. This CDR3 has 19 residues. The chain's CDR3 is CASSLDASWRAGVLETQYF. The CDR3, as DNA: TGTGCCAGCAGCTTAGATGCCTCGTGGCGAGCGGGAGTACTGGAGACCCAGTACTTC.

This chain connects TRBV7-7 to TRBJ2-1; a weak D match, TRBD2 (6 bases). The CDR3 consists of 14 residues. Germline CDR1 SSHAT, CDR2 FNYEAQ (reference sequence). CDR3 sequence reads: CASEGRLGGVGQFF. Here the CDR3 DNA reads TGTGCTAGCGAGGGGAGGCTGGGGGGAGTAGGGCAGTTCTTC.

The chain is built from TRBV6-6 and TRBJ1-5, with D hard to call. Germline assignment: CDR1 MNHNY and CDR2 SVGAGI (reference sequence). The CDR3 runs 14 residues. V dropped 6 bases and J dropped 3 bases, with 12 bases sitting between them. The CDR3 here is CASSLDGINQPQHF. The CDR3, as DNA: TGTGCCAGCAGCTTGGACGGGATCAATCAGCCCCAGCATTTT.

In DNA, the CDR3 is TGTGCCAGTAGAGGGGTCCGGGTCGACGCTGGGGGATCTGGGGCCAACGTCCTGACTTTC. It encodes CASRGVRVDAGGSGANVLTF. The chain recombines TRBV19 with TRBJ2-6; D tentatively fits TRBD1 or TRBD2 (5 bases each). The CDR3 covers 20 residues. Per germline, CDR1 LNHDA and CDR2 SQIVND (reference sequence). The V gene lost 6 bases and the J gene lost 1 base, with 25 bases spanning the gap.